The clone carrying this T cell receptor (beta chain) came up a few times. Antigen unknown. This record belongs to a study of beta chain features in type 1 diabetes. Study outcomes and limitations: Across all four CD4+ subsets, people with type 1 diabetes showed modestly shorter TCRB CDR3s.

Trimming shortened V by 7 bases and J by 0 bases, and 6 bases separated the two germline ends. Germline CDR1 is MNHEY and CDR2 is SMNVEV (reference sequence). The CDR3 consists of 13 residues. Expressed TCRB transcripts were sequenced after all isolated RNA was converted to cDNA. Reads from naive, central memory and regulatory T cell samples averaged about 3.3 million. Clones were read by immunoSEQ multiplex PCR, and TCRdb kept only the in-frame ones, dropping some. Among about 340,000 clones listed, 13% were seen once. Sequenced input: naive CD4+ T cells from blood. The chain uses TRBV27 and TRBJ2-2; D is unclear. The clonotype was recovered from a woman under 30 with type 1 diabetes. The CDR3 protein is CASTKSNTGELFF. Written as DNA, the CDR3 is TGTGCCAGCACCAAATCGAACACCGGGGAGCTGTTTTTT.